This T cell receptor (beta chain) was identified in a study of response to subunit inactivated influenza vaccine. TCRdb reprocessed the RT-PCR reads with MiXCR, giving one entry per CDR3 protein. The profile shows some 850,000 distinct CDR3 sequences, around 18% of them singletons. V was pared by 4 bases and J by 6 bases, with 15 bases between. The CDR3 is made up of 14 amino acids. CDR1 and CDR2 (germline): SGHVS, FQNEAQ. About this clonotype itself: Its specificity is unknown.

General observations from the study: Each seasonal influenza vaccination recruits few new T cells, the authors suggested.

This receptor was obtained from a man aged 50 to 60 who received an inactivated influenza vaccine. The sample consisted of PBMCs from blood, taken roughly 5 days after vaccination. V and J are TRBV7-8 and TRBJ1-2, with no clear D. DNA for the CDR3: TGTGCCAGCAGCTCCGGGGTACTGGCGGATGGCTACACCTTC. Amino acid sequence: CASSSGVLADGYTF. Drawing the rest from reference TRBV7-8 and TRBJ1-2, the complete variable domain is GAGVSQSPRYKVAKRGQDVALRCDPISGHVSLFWYQQALGQGPEFLTYFQNEAQLDKSGLPSDRFFAERPEGSVSTLKIQRTQQEDSAVYLCASSSGVLADGYTFGSGTRLTVV.